This TCR beta chain was identified during a study of cytomegalovirus exposure and HLA in healthy donors. Background on the study: In terms of ancestry, the Caucasian-associated cluster contained roughly 81% of the 300 to 400 genotyped donors. Findings and limits, study-wide: With DRB1 most and HLA-C fewest, TCR association rates differed between HLA loci in a later analysis. The authors enumerated over 150 TCR beta chains as linked to cytomegalovirus. Earlier results showed most TCR beta V segments being productive about 90% or about 30% of the time.

In regard to this clone: Its specificity is unknown.

PCR primers comprised 60 Vbeta and 13 Jbeta primers. Using immunoSEQ multiplex PCR, the repertoire was profiled, and TCRdb retains in-frame clones only, with some absent. This repertoire shows about 120,000 clones, around 80% found once; its top ten account for about 2.6%. Sample: PBMCs. The TCR sequence derives from a woman between 40 and 55 years old in good health and CMV-seropositive.

The chain's CDR3 is CASSSRTNTYEQYF. The CDR3 bases are TGTGCCAGCAGTTCCCGGACAAATACCTACGAGCAGTACTTC. The chain has TRBV6-6 and TRBJ2-7; the D gene is possibly TRBD1 (5 bases). The V gene lost 4 bases and the J gene lost 2 bases, with 12 bases spanning the gap. The CDR3 totals 14 residues. The germline gives CDR1 MNHNY, CDR2 SVGAGI (reference sequence).